This T cell receptor beta chain was observed in a study of T cells in Graves' hyperthyroidism and ophthalmopathy. Ophthalmopathy cases scored 3 or more on the Clinical Activity Score and 4 or more on NOSPECS grade, with duration below 3 months. Germline CDR1 and CDR2: MNHNS and SASEGT. This CDR3 has 16 amino acids. J was trimmed by 6 bases and V by 7 bases; bases with no gene match: 13. Amplified regions were TCR beta CDR3 sequences from RNA transcripts. The study used the HTBI primer set for a first-round RT-PCR of the TCR CDR3. TCRdb reprocessed the multiplex PCR reads via MiXCR and lists one record per CDR3 protein. The sample has a few hundred thousand distinct CDR3 sequences, 16% seen once; the top ten hold less than 30%.

Input material: blood. The receptor was isolated from a woman in her thirties with Graves' ophthalmopathy. The chain carries TRBV6-1 and TRBJ1-5; 9 bases line up with TRBD1. CDR3 sequence: CASNLTGGIVCQPQHF. CDR3 DNA sequence: TGTGCCAGCAATCTGACAGGGGGAATTGTTTGTCAGCCCCAGCATTTT.